These T cell receptor beta chains were read from a single sample in a study of T-cell memory formation after mild COVID-19. TCRdb independently ran MiXCR on the 5' RACE reads; one entry per CDR3 protein. The sample yields around 190,000 distinct CDR3 sequences, about 18% seen once. The sample consisted of PBMCs or a T cell subset sorted from them (not recorded which). These TCRs come from a man between 18 and 35 years old who had mild COVID-19 (a few samples of this study predate the infection). Cell type and time point are not known. Each CDR3 is given with its conserved first and last residue. D genes are given only for firm matches. Rows give clone size only sometimes, using once, few, many, or a class for an expanded clone.

d_gene	j_gene	abundance	v_gene	CDR3aa	CDR3nt
.	TRBJ1-6	.	TRBV5-1	CASSIRGVGYSPLHF	TGCGCCAGCAGCATCAGGGGCGTTGGCTATTCACCCCTCCACTTT
TRBD2	TRBJ2-5	few	TRBV6-1	CASRGGASGEETQYF	TGTGCCAGCAGGGGGGGAGCTAGCGGGGAAGAGACCCAGTACTTC
.	TRBJ2-3	few	TRBV20-1	CSARDRAGRDTQYF	TGCAGTGCTAGAGATCGGGCAGGGCGGGATACGCAGTATTTT
.	TRBJ1-2	many	TRBV5-1	CASSYPDSFYGYTF	TGCGCCAGCAGCTACCCCGACAGTTTCTATGGCTACACCTTC
.	TRBJ2-7	few	TRBV20-1	CSARSGLHEQYF	TGCAGTGCTAGATCTGGTCTCCACGAGCAGTACTTC
.	TRBJ2-7	.	TRBV20-1	CSAPDRSGGEQYF	TGCAGTGCCCCCGACAGGTCGGGGGGCGAGCAGTACTTC
.	TRBJ2-3	.	TRBV9	CASSAFRDILTDTQYF	TGTGCCAGCAGCGCCTTTCGGGACATACTCACAGATACGCAGTATTTT
.	TRBJ1-2	.	TRBV4-3	CASSLGAGENYGYTF	TGCGCCAGCAGCCTCGGGGCAGGGGAGAACTATGGCTACACCTTC
.	TRBJ1-2	few	TRBV5-1	CASSLVQGEGYTF	TGCGCCAGCAGCTTGGTTCAGGGAGAGGGCTACACCTTC
.	TRBJ2-5	.	TRBV7-2	CASRVSGVARTQYF	TGTGCCAGCAGGGTTTCTGGCGTGGCCAGAACCCAGTACTTC
.	TRBJ1-4	.	TRBV4-3	CASSQDRGWDGLQKLFF	TGCGCCAGCAGCCAAGATAGGGGCTGGGACGGTTTGCAGAAACTGTTTTTT
.	TRBJ1-1	few	TRBV9	CASSVAGANTEAFF	TGTGCCAGCAGCGTAGCAGGGGCGAACACTGAAGCTTTCTTT
.	TRBJ2-3	.	TRBV20-1	CSAPSTSADTQYF	TGCAGTGCTCCCTCAACCTCCGCAGATACGCAGTATTTT
.	TRBJ2-3	few	TRBV7-2	CASSQQPGGQSQYF	TGTGCCAGCAGCCAACAACCGGGGGGCCAATCGCAGTATTTT
.	TRBJ2-3	.	TRBV24-1	CATSDPDGGTTDTQYF	TGTGCCACCAGTGACCCCGATGGAGGGACCACAGATACGCAGTATTTT
.	TRBJ1-1	.	TRBV6-1	CASSETTREAFF	TGTGCCAGCAGTGAAACGACAAGAGAAGCTTTCTTT
.	TRBJ2-3	.	TRBV6-5	CASLRGGGATDTQYF	TGTGCCAGCCTAAGGGGTGGGGGGGCTACAGATACGCAGTATTTT
.	TRBJ2-3	many	TRBV5-1	CASSLVSGPEDTQYF	TGCGCCAGCAGCTTGGTTTCGGGGCCTGAGGATACGCAGTATTTT
TRBD1	TRBJ1-1	few	TRBV20-1	CSARTGTVNTEAFF	TGCAGTGCGCGTACCGGGACAGTTAACACTGAAGCTTTCTTT